The next 6 T cell receptor beta chains were all read from a single sample in a study of T cells after yellow fever vaccination. TCRdb re-derived calls from the 5' RACE reads in MiXCR, one entry per CDR3 protein. The sample includes more than 120,000 distinct CDR3 sequences, roughly 8% of them seen just once. Sample: CD4+ T cells sorted from PBMCs, taken 5 days after the yellow fever booster vaccination. Receptor source: a man between 25 and 39 years old who received the YFV17D yellow fever vaccine.

This clonotype was recorded at least ten times. The chain carries TRBV6-1 and TRBJ2-7, with TRBD2 identical over 13 bases. CDR1 MNHNS and CDR2 SASEGT come from the germline V gene. V lost 6 bases, J lost 7 bases, and 6 bases stayed unmatched. The CDR3 runs to 14 residues. CDR3 region: CASRVGLAGEEQYF. The CDR3 DNA follows: TGTGCCAGCAGGGTAGGACTAGCGGGAGAGGAGCAGTACTTC.

J is TRBJ2-1 and V is TRBV20-1; either TRBD1 or TRBD2 may fit D (7 bases each). CDR1 and CDR2 from the germline V gene are DFQATT and SNEGSKA (reference sequence). This CDR3 has 15 residues. CDR3 in DNA: TGCTTTGCTAGAGAGTTAGGGCAGGGGGAGGGTGAGCAGTTCTTC. Translation gives CFARELGQGEGEQFF.

V and J are TRBV5-4 and TRBJ2-1; 11 positions agree with TRBD2. CDR3 length: 17 amino acids. J lost 2 bases, V lost 0 bases, and 4 bases had no gene match. Germline-derived CDR1 and CDR2 are SGHNT and YYREEE (reference sequence). CDR3: CASSLGLAGPPYNEQFF. CDR3 nucleotides: TGTGCCAGCAGCTTGGGACTAGCGGGACCCCCCTACAATGAGCAGTTCTTC.

This clonotype came up a few times. The V gene is TRBV11-1, the J gene TRBJ1-1, with D uncertain. The CDR3 covers 15 residues. The V end lost 5 bases, the J end lost 4 bases, and 17 bases lay between the germline ends. CDR1 and CDR2 (germline): SGHAT, FQDESV (reference sequence). The CDR3 region is CASSQVRGVPTEAFF. The CDR3 nucleotides read TGTGCCAGCAGCCAAGTCCGTGGGGTACCCACTGAAGCTTTCTTT.

In its sample, this clonotype was seen many times. The V and J genes are TRBV27 and TRBJ2-7, with D perhaps TRBD1 or TRBD2 (5 bases each). CDR3 length: 14 amino acids. CDR1 MNHEY and CDR2 SMNVEV come from the germline V gene (reference sequence). Trimming left V 6 bases short and J 3 bases short, with 15 bases between. CDR3 protein: CASSLAGSLYEQYF. CDR3 DNA sequence: TGTGCCAGCAGCCTAGCAGGGTCGCTCTACGAGCAGTACTTC.

This clonotype was seen many times. CDR3 protein: CASSLQLAGADTQYF. CDR3 bases: TGTGCCAGCAGCTTACAACTAGCGGGAGCGGATACGCAGTATTTT. The chain has TRBV7-9 and TRBJ2-3; 11 bases agree with TRBD2. This CDR3 spans 15 amino acids. V shed 2 bases and J 6 bases; nucleotides not matched to a gene: 4. Germline assignment: CDR1 SEHNR and CDR2 FQNEAQ (reference sequence).